The 2 T cell receptor beta chains below all came from one sample that was sequenced in a study of PD-1 blockade in classical Hodgkin lymphoma. Data came from immunoSEQ multiplex PCR; TCRdb stores just in-frame clones and leaves some out. The table records about 62,000 clones, about 91% of them present only once. Exposure to brentuximab vedotin varied, and each patient had relapsed following autologous stem cell transplantation. Sequencing was performed on peripheral blood mononuclear cells (PBMCs), taken at baseline. The receptors were gathered from a human donor with classical Hodgkin lymphoma.

This rearrangement joins TRBV18 to TRBJ2-5, with 8 bases matching TRBD1. The end of the DNA fits TRBJ2-7 better, so the J call may be wrong. This CDR3 spans 15 amino acids. From germline, CDR1 is KGHSH and CDR2 LQKENI. CDR3 coding DNA: TGTGCCAGCTCACCACCCGGACAGGGTCTCGGCGAGCAGTACTTC. It specifies CASSPPGQGLGEQYF.

Comment on this clone: With only one base between it and a far larger clone, this is likely a read error. The chain links TRBV6-1 to TRBJ2-5, with D hard to call. With the DNA end fitting TRBJ2-7 better, the J assignment may be wrong. The CDR3 length is 13 residues. Germline-derived CDR1 and CDR2 are MNHNS and SASEGT. CDR3 DNA: TGTGCCAGCAGCTGGACGGGCTCCTGCGAGCAGTACTTC. Amino acid sequence: CASSWTGSCEQYF.